This TCR beta chain was captured in a study of T cell repertoires in cytomegalovirus infection. Study-wide context: Public TCR beta signatures provided an indication of both CMV infection and a matching HLA type.

Germline CDR1 and CDR2: SNHLY and FYNNEI. With 4 bases removed from V and 7 bases from J, the gap between germline ends came to 11 bases. This CDR3 spans 13 amino acids. Notes on this clonotype: Its antigen is as yet unknown.

TCRdb ran MiXCR on the reads and lists one entry per CDR3 protein. The sample lists some 500,000 distinct CDR3 sequences; 40% were seen once. The source material was cultured PBMCs, sampled from culture after CMV antigen stimulation. The chain carries TRBV2 and TRBJ2-1, with D unclear. The clonotype originates from a human donor in good health (CMV status not recorded). Some clones in this sample may be carry-over from other donors' samples. The CDR3 loop reads CASSGGRLNEQFF. The CDR3 DNA reads as TGTGCCAGCAGTGGCGGACGTCTAAATGAGCAGTTCTTC.